The 6 T cell receptor beta chains listed next were all sequenced from one sample in a study of T cell responses to AZD1222 COVID-19 vaccine. TCRdb's copy holds only in-frame clones and misses some; the assay was immunoSEQ multiplex PCR. The sample has about 150,000 clones, 91% seen once. The source material was peripheral blood, sampled 28 days after the second AZD1222 dose. These receptor sequences come from an adult who received the AZD1222 COVID-19 vaccine.

The chain couples TRBV7-9 to TRBJ1-3; maybe TRBD1 (5 bases). V lost 5 bases and J 4 bases, leaving 18 bases between the germline ends. CDR1 is SEHNR, CDR2 FQNEAQ, per germline (reference sequence). The CDR3 has 16 residues. The CDR3 loop is CASSPARGSSGNTIYF. CDR3 in DNA: TGTGCCAGCAGCCCAGCCCGGGGGTCGTCCGGAAACACCATATATTTT.

In its sample, this clone was seen a few times. The chain uses TRBV7-9 and TRBJ2-3; 7 nucleotides align to TRBD2. Germline V gene lookup returns CDR1 SEHNR and CDR2 FQNEAQ (reference sequence). There are 18 residues in the CDR3. Losses at the gene ends were 4 bases for V and 2 bases for J; bases not matched to a gene: 15. In DNA form, the CDR3 reads TGTGCCAGCAGCTCTGATGGGATGCGGGAGAGGGACACAGATACGCAGTATTTT. Amino acid sequence: CASSSDGMRERDTDTQYF.

Concerning this clone: Additional DNA sequences in this sample encode the identical CDR3. This chain joins TRBV3-1 (or the pseudogene TRBV3-2) and TRBJ1-3; possible D gene TRBD1, 5 bases. The germline V gene encodes CDR1 LGHDT and CDR2 YNNKEL (reference sequence). The CDR3 runs 14 residues. V dropped 3 bases and J dropped 1 base, with 7 bases sitting between them. The CDR3 reads CASSQGGSGNTIYF. For the CDR3, the DNA is TGTGCCAGCAGCCAGGGGGGATCTGGAAACACCATATATTTT.

The chain links TRBV7-9 to TRBJ1-4, with a tentative D call TRBD1 (5 bases). V was trimmed by 1 base and J by 10 bases, leaving 7 bases between them. In germline, CDR1 is SEHNR, CDR2 FQNEAQ (reference sequence). This CDR3 region has 12 residues. CDR3 sequence: CASSLGDGKLFF. CDR3 bases: TGTGCCAGCAGCTTAGGGGACGGAAAACTGTTTTTT.

The V and J genes are TRBV4-3 and TRBJ2-1, with D possibly TRBD2 on 7 matching bases. The CDR3 has 17 amino acids. Trimming pared 2 bases from V and 3 bases from J, leaving 17 bases between. Germline V gene data show CDR1 as LGHNA and CDR2 as YSLEER. The CDR3 loop is CASSQKGGAGIYNEQFF. Written as DNA, the CDR3 is TGCGCCAGCAGCCAAAAGGGGGGGGCCGGGATCTACAATGAGCAGTTCTTC.

This rearrangement joins TRBV7-9 to TRBJ2-2; the match to TRBD1 covers 7 bases. The CDR3 runs 14 residues. Germline V gene sequence: CDR1 SEHNR, CDR2 FQNEAQ (reference sequence). Trimming removed 4 bases from V and 5 bases from J; junction bases left unmatched: 4. The CDR3 DNA follows: TGTGCCAGCAGCTCCAGGGGGTTTACCGGGGAGCTGTTTTTT. This gives the protein CASSSRGFTGELFF.